This T cell receptor beta chain came from a study of glioma-infiltrating T cells. Points from the study as a whole: Tissue-blood divergence was below expectation in non-neoplastic patients, above in gliomas. Tissue and blood shared very few CDR3 sequences.

CDR3 length: 13 amino acids. Looked up from germline, CDR1 is KGHSH and CDR2 is LQKENI. Trimming took 3 bases from V and 4 from J, leaving 9 bases between them. Amplification of TCR alpha and beta CDR3 regions from RNA used iRepertoire nested multiplex PCR. One-step reverse transcription and amplification started from about 100-400 ng of tissue mRNA or PBMC total RNA. TCRdb fed the multiplex PCR reads into MiXCR, producing one record per CDR3 protein. The repertoire includes approximately 140,000 distinct CDR3 sequences, around a quarter of them detected once, and over 25% sits in the top ten. Comment on this clonotype: Its specificity is unknown.

The source of this sequence is a human donor with low-grade glioma or glioblastoma, undergoing nonglioma brain surgery, or in good health (not recorded which). The chain recombines TRBV18 with TRBJ1-1; D gene uncertain. The specimen was glioma tissue, nonneoplastic brain tissue, or PBMCs (not recorded which). CDR3 protein: CASSPREATEAFF. The DNA for the CDR3 is TGTGCCAGCTCACCGCGAGAGGCCACTGAAGCTTTCTTT.